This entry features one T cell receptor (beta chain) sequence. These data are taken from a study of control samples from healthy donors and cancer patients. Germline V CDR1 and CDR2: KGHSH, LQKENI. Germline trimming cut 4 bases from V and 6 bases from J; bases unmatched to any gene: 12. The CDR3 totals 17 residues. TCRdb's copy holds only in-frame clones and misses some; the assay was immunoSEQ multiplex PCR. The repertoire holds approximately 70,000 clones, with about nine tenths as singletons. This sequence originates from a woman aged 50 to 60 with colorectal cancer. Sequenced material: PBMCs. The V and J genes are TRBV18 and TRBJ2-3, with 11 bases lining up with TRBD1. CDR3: CASSLGTGGRVSDTQYF. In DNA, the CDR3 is TGTGCCAGCTCACTGGGGACAGGGGGACGAGTATCGGATACGCAGTATTTT.